The clone carrying this TCR beta chain has a handful of counts. Its antigen is not identified. Assay: immunoSEQ multiplex PCR; the TCRdb copy retains only in-frame clones and omits some. Of 150,000 to 200,000 clones listed, 85% to 90% are singletons. These data originate in a study of T cell responses to AZD1222 COVID-19 vaccine. Study-wide findings and caveats: Donor demographics were predominantly white British with a female majority; clonal diversity may be underestimated. Spike was spanned by vaccine-associated CD4 TCRs, which were dominant at 160-218 and 743-854. Spike-specific TCR breadth and depth went up after people got two AZD1222 doses. Repertoire sampling happened only post peak T cell response.

V was trimmed by 6 bases and J by 7 bases, leaving 16 bases between them. Germline V gene sequence: CDR1 KGHSH, CDR2 LQKENI. The CDR3 has 15 residues. V gene TRBV18 combines with J gene TRBJ1-6; D is perhaps TRBD1 (6 bases). The origin of this receptor is an adult in good health. The starting material was peripheral blood, obtained on day 0 of MenACWY control vaccination. In DNA, the CDR3 is TGTGCCAGCTCCCCGGGCCAGGGGCCCAATTCACCCCTCCACTTT. Translating gives CASSPGQGPNSPLHF.